The 10 T cell receptor beta chains listed next were all sequenced from one sample in a study of Ad26.COV2.S vaccination and SARS-CoV-2 variants. Profiling relied on immunoSEQ multiplex PCR, and the TCRdb table lists in-frame clones only, not all of them. The sample shows approximately 340,000 clones, approximately 90% of them seen only once. The sequencing used peripheral blood, collected after recovery from COVID-19. These receptor sequences come from a human donor who had recovered from COVID-19.

The J gene is TRBJ2-5, the V gene TRBV20-1; TRBD2 aligns across 10 bases. CDR3 length: 15 residues. Germline V lookup: CDR1 DFQATT, CDR2 SNEGSKA (reference sequence). Trimming took 3 bases from V and 0 from J; bases not matched to a gene: 4. The CDR3 nucleotides read TGCAGTGCTAGTCATACTAGCGGGAACCAAGAGACCCAGTACTTC. It specifies CSASHTSGNQETQYF.

The chain has TRBV4-3 and TRBJ2-3; 11 bases match TRBD1. Germline CDR1 reads LGHNA; CDR2 reads YSLEER. V trimming: 1 base; J trimming: 5 bases; junction bases outside the gene matches: 8. The CDR3 length is 17 residues. Written as DNA, the CDR3 is TGCGCCAGCAGCCAAGCCCCTGGACAGGGGGCCGGAGATACGCAGTATTTT. This gives the protein CASSQAPGQGAGDTQYF.

The chain has TRBV7-6 and TRBJ1-2; TRBD1 aligns across 7 bases. Looked up from germline, CDR1 is SGHVS and CDR2 is FNYEAQ. The junction had 9 bases not matched to a gene; V was cut back by 1 base and J by 7 bases. CDR3 length equals 15 residues. The CDR3: CASSLGTGASSGYTF. DNA of the CDR3: TGTGCCAGCAGCTTAGGAACAGGGGCCAGCTCTGGCTACACCTTC.

In this sample, this clone turned up once. The chain combines TRBV7-2 with TRBJ2-3, with a tentative D call TRBD2 (6 bases). The CDR3 runs 16 residues. The V gene lost 3 bases and the J gene lost 5 bases, with 18 bases spanning the gap. The germline V gene has CDR1 SGHTA and CDR2 FQGNSA. CDR3 in amino acids: CASSFSAGPPGDTQYF. In DNA form, the CDR3 reads TGTGCCAGCAGCTTCTCTGCGGGGCCTCCCGGAGATACGCAGTATTTT.

This chain connects TRBV2 to TRBJ1-2, with D unclear. Germline V gives CDR1 SNHLY, CDR2 FYNNEI. There are 13 residues in the CDR3. Trimming pared 6 bases from V and 4 bases from J, leaving 12 bases between. The CDR3 sequence is CASRREEGYGYTF. CDR3 in DNA: TGTGCCAGCAGGAGGGAGGAGGGCTATGGCTACACCTTC.

As for this clone: Other DNA sequences of this sample code for an identical CDR3. This rearrangement joins TRBV5-1 to TRBJ1-2; 10 bases line up with TRBD1. The V gene's germline CDR1 is SGHRS and CDR2 YFSETQ. This CDR3 comprises 14 residues. With V trimmed by 3 bases and J by 3 bases, 2 bases remained unmatched. The CDR3 loop reads CASSSGTGDYGYTF. Here the CDR3 DNA reads TGCGCCAGCAGCTCGGGGACAGGGGACTATGGCTACACCTTC. Full variable domain (remainder filled in from reference TRBV5-1 and TRBJ1-2): KAGVTQTPRYLIKTRGQQVTLSCSPISGHRSVSWYQQTPGQGLQFLFEYFSETQRNKGNFPGRFSGRQFSNSRSEMNVSTLELGDSALYLCASSSGTGDYGYTFGSGTRLTVV.

The chain has TRBV6-2 or TRBV6-3 and TRBJ1-2; D is uncertain. V lost 6 bases and J 6 bases, leaving 8 bases between the germline ends. CDR1 is MNHEY and CDR2 is SVGEGT in the germline V gene. This CDR3 is built from 11 residues. The CDR3 reads CASSRSDGYTF. DNA for the CDR3: TGTGCCAGCAGCAGGTCCGATGGCTACACCTTC.

The CDR3: CASSWIAGVQPQHF. The CDR3, as DNA: TGCGCCAGCAGCTGGATCGCGGGGGTACAGCCCCAGCATTTT. The chain joins TRBV5-1 to TRBJ1-5, with a weak D call TRBD1 (5 bases). Germline lookup yields CDR1 SGHRS and CDR2 YFSETQ. The CDR3 runs to 14 residues. Trimming pared 3 bases from V and 7 bases from J, leaving 14 bases between.

The rearrangement links TRBV2 to TRBJ1-4; D is unresolved. The V and J ends lost 3 bases and 5 bases respectively, with 13 bases between them. CDR1 is SNHLY, CDR2 FYNNEI, per germline. The CDR3 is made up of 15 amino acids. This chain's CDR3 is CASSDGYGQNEKLFF. CDR3 DNA: TGTGCCAGCAGTGACGGATATGGTCAAAATGAAAAACTGTTTTTT.

This chain uses TRBV10-1 with TRBJ1-2; 12 positions agree with TRBD1. The CDR3 length is 13 residues. Per germline, CDR1 WNHNN and CDR2 SYGVQD (reference sequence). Trimming took 8 bases from V and 8 from J; bases not matched to a gene: 6. The CDR3 sequence: CASSAGTGGGYTF. The CDR3 coding sequence is TGCGCCAGCTCCGCCGGGACAGGGGGCGGCTACACCTTC.